These T cell receptor beta chains were read from a single sample in a study of graft-versus-host responses after intestinal transplantation. Using immunoSEQ multiplex PCR, the repertoire was profiled, and TCRdb retains in-frame clones only, with some absent. The sample has about 120,000 clones, 85% to 95% seen once; the top ten hold roughly 0.12%. The antigens for these receptors are not known. Sample: unstimulated CD4+ T cells sorted from spleen or lymph node cells, taken before intestinal transplant. The receptor source for this set is a human donor who received an intestinal transplant. Each CDR3 is given with its conserved first and last residue. D genes are given only for firm matches. Only some rows state a clone size, as once, few, many or a class for expanded clones.

clone size: -
D gene: TRBD2
V gene: TRBV10-3
J gene: TRBJ2-3
CDR3 protein: CAISDSGGSTDTQYF
CDR3 DNA: TGTGCCATCAGTGATAGCGGGGGGAGCACAGATACGCAGTATTTT

clone size: -
D gene: -
V gene: TRBV28
J gene: TRBJ2-2
CDR3 protein: CASSLLVAIRDAGELFF
CDR3 DNA: TGTGCCAGCAGTTTACTCGTGGCCATCAGGGATGCCGGGGAGCTGTTTTTT

clone size: -
D gene: -
V gene: TRBV6-1
J gene: TRBJ1-4
CDR3 protein: CASSLRPMGNEKLFF
CDR3 DNA: TGTGCCAGCAGTTTGCGCCCGATGGGGAATGAAAAACTGTTTTTT

clone size: -
D gene: TRBD1
V gene: TRBV28
J gene: TRBJ1-5
CDR3 protein: CAGTDRGKDQPQHF
CDR3 DNA: TGTGCCGGGACGGACAGGGGGAAGGATCAGCCCCAGCATTTT

clone size: -
D gene: TRBD2
V gene: TRBV6-6
J gene: TRBJ2-7
CDR3 protein: CASRRTGTSLDEQYF
CDR3 DNA: TGTGCCAGCAGGCGGACCGGGACTAGTCTCGACGAGCAGTACTTC

clone size: -
D gene: -
V gene: TRBV5-1
J gene: TRBJ2-3
CDR3 protein: CASRRDDSLITDTQYF
CDR3 DNA: TGCGCCAGCAGACGGGATGACAGCTTAATCACAGATACGCAGTATTTT

clone size: -
D gene: -
V gene: TRBV28
J gene: TRBJ1-1
CDR3 protein: CASSLSGAGNTEAFF
CDR3 DNA: TGTGCCAGCAGTCTCTCGGGGGCCGGGAACACTGAAGCTTTCTTT

clone size: -
D gene: -
V gene: TRBV6-5
J gene: TRBJ2-7
CDR3 protein: CASRLDRLIYEQYF
CDR3 DNA: TGTGCCAGCAGACTAGACAGGCTCATCTACGAGCAGTACTTC

clone size: -
D gene: TRBD1
V gene: TRBV30
J gene: TRBJ2-7
CDR3 protein: CAWSGRGRMRYEQYF
CDR3 DNA: TGTGCCTGGAGTGGCAGGGGGCGTATGAGGTACGAGCAGTACTTC

clone size: -
D gene: TRBD1
V gene: TRBV28
J gene: TRBJ1-5
CDR3 protein: CATPGGKGNSNQPQHF
CDR3 DNA: TGTGCCACCCCAGGGGGCAAGGGGAATAGCAATCAGCCCCAGCATTTT

clone size: -
D gene: -
V gene: TRBV11-3
J gene: TRBJ2-3
CDR3 protein: CASSLYFSDTQYF
CDR3 DNA: TGTGCCAGCAGCTTATACTTCTCAGATACGCAGTATTTT

clone size: -
D gene: -
V gene: TRBV7-3
J gene: TRBJ1-1
CDR3 protein: CASSLSPERSTEAFF
CDR3 DNA: TGTGCCAGCAGCTTAAGCCCCGAGAGGAGCACTGAAGCTTTCTTT

clone size: -
D gene: TRBD2
V gene: TRBV27
J gene: TRBJ2-7
CDR3 protein: CASSLRLAGGWQYF
CDR3 DNA: TGTGCCAGCAGTCTCAGACTAGCGGGAGGTTGGCAGTACTTC

clone size: -
D gene: -
V gene: TRBV7-3
J gene: TRBJ1-1
CDR3 protein: CASSPLGGFMNTEAFF
CDR3 DNA: TGTGCCAGCAGCCCGTTGGGGGGTTTCATGAACACTGAAGCTTTCTTT

clone size: -
D gene: TRBD2
V gene: TRBV11-2
J gene: TRBJ2-7
CDR3 protein: CASSPSPASGKSYEQYF
CDR3 DNA: TGTGCCAGCAGCCCCTCCCCGGCTAGCGGGAAGTCCTACGAGCAGTACTTC

clone size: -
D gene: -
V gene: TRBV19
J gene: TRBJ1-4
CDR3 protein: CASSLAAANEKLFF
CDR3 DNA: TGTGCCAGTAGTTTGGCAGCGGCTAATGAAAAACTGTTTTTT

clone size: once
D gene: TRBD1
V gene: TRBV6-6
J gene: TRBJ1-5
CDR3 protein: CASSPNRGRLDQPQHF
CDR3 DNA: TGTGCCAGCAGTCCCAACAGGGGGCGTCTGGATCAGCCCCAGCATTTT

clone size: -
D gene: -
V gene: TRBV18
J gene: TRBJ1-3
CDR3 protein: CASSPRPLSGATGNTIYF
CDR3 DNA: TGTGCCAGCTCACCCCGACCCCTCAGTGGGGCGACAGGAAACACCATATATTTT

clone size: -
D gene: -
V gene: TRBV10-1
J gene: TRBJ2-5
CDR3 protein: CASSASRGGVQYF
CDR3 DNA: TGCGCCAGCAGTGCATCTAGGGGAGGTGTACAGTACTTC

clone size: -
D gene: -
V gene: TRBV19
J gene: TRBJ2-1
CDR3 protein: CASTSRNEQFF
CDR3 DNA: TGTGCCAGTACCTCGAGAAATGAGCAGTTCTTC

clone size: -
D gene: -
V gene: TRBV30
J gene: TRBJ1-5
CDR3 protein: CAWTGSSNQPQHF
CDR3 DNA: TGTGCCTGGACAGGGAGTAGCAATCAGCCCCAGCATTTT

clone size: -
D gene: -
V gene: TRBV5-1
J gene: TRBJ1-1
CDR3 protein: CASSLGGGSGNTEAFF
CDR3 DNA: TGCGCCAGCAGCCTCGGGGGGGGGAGCGGGAACACTGAAGCTTTCTTT

clone size: -
D gene: -
V gene: TRBV7-9
J gene: TRBJ1-2
CDR3 protein: CASSLRLGYTF
CDR3 DNA: TGTGCCAGCAGCTTAAGACTTGGCTACACCTTC

clone size: -
D gene: TRBD2
V gene: TRBV9
J gene: TRBJ2-1
CDR3 protein: CASSAHLGLAGYNEQFF
CDR3 DNA: TGTGCCAGCAGCGCTCACTTGGGACTAGCGGGTTACAATGAGCAGTTCTTC

clone size: -
D gene: -
V gene: TRBV5-1
J gene: TRBJ2-1
CDR3 protein: CASSLDVSSYNEQFF
CDR3 DNA: TGCGCCAGCAGCTTGGATGTCAGCTCCTACAATGAGCAGTTCTTC

clone size: -
D gene: -
V gene: TRBV7-9
J gene: TRBJ2-3
CDR3 protein: CASSFFIAGSTDTQYF
CDR3 DNA: TGTGCCAGCAGCTTTTTCATCGCGGGAAGCACAGATACGCAGTATTTT

clone size: -
D gene: -
V gene: TRBV6-5
J gene: TRBJ2-5
CDR3 protein: CASSYSSRETQYF
CDR3 DNA: TGTGCCAGCAGTTACTCATCAAGGGAGACCCAGTACTTC

clone size: -
D gene: -
V gene: TRBV5-1
J gene: TRBJ2-3
CDR3 protein: CASSLAHVNTQYF
CDR3 DNA: TGCGCCAGCAGCTTAGCACACGTTAATACGCAGTATTTT

clone size: -
D gene: -
V gene: TRBV7-9
J gene: TRBJ1-1
CDR3 protein: CASSLQNTEAFF
CDR3 DNA: TGTGCCAGCAGCCTGCAGAACACTGAAGCTTTCTTT

clone size: -
D gene: -
V gene: TRBV6-1
J gene: TRBJ1-1
CDR3 protein: CASSKGRTANTEAFF
CDR3 DNA: TGTGCCAGCAGCAAGGGGCGGACAGCGAACACTGAAGCTTTCTTT

clone size: -
D gene: -
V gene: TRBV9
J gene: TRBJ2-3
CDR3 protein: CASGGNTDTQYF
CDR3 DNA: TGTGCCAGCGGGGGAAACACAGATACGCAGTATTTT

clone size: -
D gene: -
V gene: TRBV6-1
J gene: TRBJ1-1
CDR3 protein: CASSRRGTDTEAFF
CDR3 DNA: TGTGCCAGCAGTCGAAGGGGCACAGACACTGAAGCTTTCTTT

clone size: -
D gene: TRBD2
V gene: TRBV6-4
J gene: TRBJ2-1
CDR3 protein: CASSRSSGSWNEQFF
CDR3 DNA: TGTGCCAGCAGCCGTTCTAGCGGCTCATGGAATGAGCAGTTCTTC

clone size: -
D gene: -
V gene: TRBV6-1
J gene: TRBJ1-2
CDR3 protein: CASSTRGRVGGYTF
CDR3 DNA: TGTGCCAGCAGCACCCGGGGCAGGGTGGGGGGCTACACCTTC

clone size: -
D gene: TRBD2
V gene: TRBV7-2
J gene: TRBJ2-2
CDR3 protein: CASSLMTSNTGELFF
CDR3 DNA: TGTGCCAGCAGCTTAATGACTAGCAACACCGGGGAGCTGTTTTTT

clone size: once
D gene: TRBD1
V gene: TRBV7-3
J gene: TRBJ2-3
CDR3 protein: CASSLSQGADTQYF
CDR3 DNA: TGTGCCAGCAGCTTAAGTCAGGGGGCAGATACGCAGTATTTT

clone size: -
D gene: -
V gene: TRBV28
J gene: TRBJ2-3
CDR3 protein: CASRTGGLTSTDTQYF
CDR3 DNA: TGTGCCAGCAGAACTGGGGGACTCACTAGCACAGATACGCAGTATTTT

clone size: -
D gene: TRBD1
V gene: TRBV6-1
J gene: TRBJ1-4
CDR3 protein: CASRETDRGRRGEKLFF
CDR3 DNA: TGTGCCAGCAGAGAAACGGACAGGGGGCGACGGGGTGAAAAACTGTTTTTT

clone size: -
D gene: TRBD2
V gene: TRBV18
J gene: TRBJ2-4
CDR3 protein: CASSPEGTSGSVGNIQYF
CDR3 DNA: TGTGCCAGCTCTCCGGAGGGGACTAGCGGGAGTGTGGGAAACATTCAGTACTTC

clone size: -
D gene: TRBD2
V gene: TRBV27
J gene: TRBJ2-3
CDR3 protein: CASSSTSGSLTQYF
CDR3 DNA: TGTGCCAGCAGTTCGACTAGCGGGAGTCTGACGCAGTATTTT

clone size: -
D gene: -
V gene: TRBV6-1
J gene: TRBJ1-2
CDR3 protein: CASSDGGGPRDYGYTF
CDR3 DNA: TGTGCCAGCAGTGATGGAGGAGGCCCTAGGGACTATGGCTACACCTTC

clone size: -
D gene: -
V gene: TRBV11-2
J gene: TRBJ1-5
CDR3 protein: CARLPDSPYSNQPQHF
CDR3 DNA: TGTGCCAGACTTCCGGATAGCCCTTATAGCAATCAGCCCCAGCATTTT

clone size: -
D gene: -
V gene: TRBV7-3
J gene: TRBJ1-1
CDR3 protein: CASIIKGILGNTEAFF
CDR3 DNA: TGTGCCAGCATCATTAAGGGAATTTTAGGGAACACTGAAGCTTTCTTT

clone size: -
D gene: TRBD2
V gene: TRBV6-1
J gene: TRBJ2-2
CDR3 protein: CASILAGVTGELFF
CDR3 DNA: TGTGCCAGCATACTAGCGGGGGTCACCGGGGAGCTGTTTTTT

clone size: -
D gene: -
V gene: TRBV6-1
J gene: TRBJ1-2
CDR3 protein: CASSEAPYYGYTF
CDR3 DNA: TGTGCCAGCAGTGAAGCCCCCTACTATGGCTACACCTTC

clone size: -
D gene: TRBD1
V gene: TRBV6-1
J gene: TRBJ2-2
CDR3 protein: CASSVTGAGELFF
CDR3 DNA: TGTGCCAGCAGTGTGACAGGGGCCGGGGAGCTGTTTTTT

clone size: -
D gene: TRBD1
V gene: TRBV9
J gene: TRBJ1-2
CDR3 protein: CASVRQGGNYGYTF
CDR3 DNA: TGTGCCAGCGTAAGACAGGGAGGTAACTATGGCTACACCTTC

clone size: -
D gene: -
V gene: TRBV28
J gene: TRBJ2-7
CDR3 protein: CASSPGTASEEYF
CDR3 DNA: TGTGCCAGCAGTCCCGGGACGGCCTCAGAGGAGTACTTC

clone size: -
D gene: TRBD1
V gene: TRBV30
J gene: TRBJ1-4
CDR3 protein: CAWSVFRQGGLFF
CDR3 DNA: TGTGCCTGGAGTGTATTTAGACAGGGCGGACTGTTTTTT

clone size: -
D gene: TRBD2
V gene: TRBV6-1
J gene: TRBJ2-1
CDR3 protein: CASRVSGNRVGEQFF
CDR3 DNA: TGTGCCAGCAGAGTTAGCGGGAACCGCGTCGGAGAGCAGTTCTTC

clone size: -
D gene: -
V gene: TRBV5-1
J gene: TRBJ2-4
CDR3 protein: CASSLGGHGDIQYF
CDR3 DNA: TGCGCCAGCAGCCTGGGGGGACACGGCGACATTCAGTACTTC

clone size: few
D gene: TRBD1
V gene: TRBV5-4
J gene: TRBJ1-2
CDR3 protein: CASSSLLTGDYGYTF
CDR3 DNA: TGTGCCAGCAGTTCTCTCCTGACAGGGGACTATGGCTACACCTTC

clone size: once
D gene: -
V gene: TRBV7-2
J gene: TRBJ2-7
CDR3 protein: CASSLGHYLYEQYF
CDR3 DNA: TGTGCCAGCAGCTTAGGACATTATCTCTACGAGCAGTACTTC

clone size: -
D gene: TRBD2
V gene: TRBV2
J gene: TRBJ2-2
CDR3 protein: CASVLAARTGELFF
CDR3 DNA: TGTGCCAGCGTTCTAGCGGCCAGGACCGGGGAGCTGTTTTTT

clone size: -
D gene: -
V gene: TRBV5-8
J gene: TRBJ2-7
CDR3 protein: CASSLGRSSYEQYF
CDR3 DNA: TGTGCCAGCAGCTTGGGCCGGAGCTCCTACGAGCAGTACTTC